These 16 T cell receptor beta chains originate from one sample sequenced in a study of cytomegalovirus exposure and HLA in healthy donors. 13 Jbeta primers and 60 Vbeta primers were used for the PCR. Data came from immunoSEQ multiplex PCR; TCRdb stores just in-frame clones and leaves some out. The table records about 62,000 clones, around four fifths of them present only once. The sequenced sample was PBMCs. These receptors all come from a middle-aged man in good health and CMV-seronegative.

This chain uses TRBV13 with TRBJ2-7; maybe TRBD1 (5 bases). The V end lost 2 bases, the J end lost 3 bases, and 11 bases lay between the germline ends. CDR3 length equals 14 residues. CDR1 is PRHDT, CDR2 FYEKMQ, per germline (reference sequence). The CDR3 spells CASSLTGWGYEQYF. DNA of the CDR3: TGTGCCAGCAGCTTAACAGGCTGGGGCTACGAGCAGTACTTC.

V and J are TRBV10-3 and TRBJ2-5, with 8 bases lining up with TRBD2. This CDR3 comprises 15 residues. The V segment lost 8 bases and the J segment 2 bases; nucleotides outside the gene matches: 10. Germline assignment: CDR1 ENHRY and CDR2 SYGVKD. CDR3 sequence (DNA): TGTGCCATCGGGTTGGGACTAGGAACACAAGAGACCCAGTACTTC. It translates to CAIGLGLGTQETQYF.

This chain joins TRBV27 and TRBJ2-7; maybe TRBD2 (5 bases). With 6 bases removed from V and 0 bases from J, the gap between germline ends came to 12 bases. Germline values: CDR1 MNHEY, CDR2 SMNVEV (reference sequence). This CDR3 has 14 residues. CDR3 sequence: CASSNPGSSYEQYF. The DNA for the CDR3 is TGTGCCAGCAGCAATCCGGGGAGCTCCTACGAGCAGTACTTC.

In its sample, this clone was seen a few times. The gene calls are TRBV28 and TRBJ1-1; D uncertain. Germline V gene data show CDR1 as MDHEN and CDR2 as SYDVKM. Between the trimmed V and J ends, which lost 2 bases and 6 bases, there was a span of 10 bases. The length of the CDR3 is 13 residues. CDR3 loop: CASSLLGEPEAFF. Here the CDR3 DNA reads TGTGCCAGCAGTTTACTTGGGGAGCCTGAAGCTTTCTTT.

The gene calls are TRBV6-1 and TRBJ1-6, with 9 bases identical to TRBD1. CDR3 length: 13 amino acids. The V and J ends lost 7 bases and 10 bases, in that order; junction bases with no gene match: 5. Germline V gene data show CDR1 as MNHNS and CDR2 as SASEGT. The CDR3 nucleotides read TGTGCCAGCATAGACAGGGGGTGGTCACCCCTCCACTTT. This sequence encodes CASIDRGWSPLHF.

This clone was observed a handful of times. The junction departs from the called germline gene at one end, perhaps through a read error. The chain joins TRBV11-3 to TRBJ2-2, with TRBD1 identical over 10 bases. The CDR3 is 15 residues long. CDR1 is SGHNT, CDR2 YENEEA, per germline. CDR3 in amino acids: CASSDRQGAHRGAVF. CDR3 DNA: TGTGCCAGCAGCGACCGACAGGGGGCGCACCGGGGAGCTGTTTTT.

As DNA, the CDR3 is TGTGCCAGCAGCCAAGGCGGGAAAGCTAGCACAGATACGCAGTATTTT. It codes for CASSQGGKASTDTQYF. This sequence joins TRBV4-2 and TRBJ2-3; possible D gene TRBD2, 6 bases. Germline values: CDR1 LGHNA, CDR2 YNFKEQ. This CDR3 is built from 16 residues. V lost 1 base to trimming and J lost 0 bases, with 11 bases between them.

This sequence joins TRBV7-2 and TRBJ2-7; 9 bases line up with TRBD1. The V and J ends lost 4 bases and 3 bases, in that order; junction bases with no gene match: 4. CDR3 length: 14 amino acids. Germline lookup yields CDR1 SGHTA and CDR2 FQGNSA. The CDR3 sequence: CTSSSQGASYEQYF. CDR3 DNA sequence: TGTACCAGCAGCTCACAGGGGGCGAGCTACGAGCAGTACTTC.

This clone was observed a handful of times. The V gene is TRBV20-1, the J gene TRBJ1-2; D ambiguous. Germline loops: CDR1 DFQATT, CDR2 SNEGSKA (reference sequence). The V end lost 8 bases, the J end lost 8 bases, and 9 bases lay between the germline ends. The CDR3 has 9 residues. DNA of the CDR3: TGCAGTTCCCCGGGAGGCTACACCTTC. Its protein product is CSSPGGYTF.

The V gene is TRBV5-1, the J gene TRBJ2-3, with 16 bases aligning to TRBD2. Germline CDR1 SGHRS, CDR2 YFSETQ. Trimming at V came to 5 bases and at J to 3 bases, leaving 9 bases not matched to a gene. CDR3 length equals 18 residues. This CDR3 reads CASRQPGLAGGGTDTQYF. CDR3 DNA: TGCGCCAGCAGACAGCCGGGACTAGCGGGGGGGGGTACAGATACGCAGTATTTT.

The rearrangement joins TRBV4-1 to TRBJ2-7; D ambiguous. The germline gives CDR1 MGHRA, CDR2 YSYEKL. This CDR3 spans 15 amino acids. V was trimmed by 2 bases and J by 0 bases, leaving 11 bases between them. CDR3 in amino acids: CASSQQPTNSYEQYF. For the CDR3, the DNA is TGCGCCAGCAGCCAACAGCCCACTAACTCCTACGAGCAGTACTTC.

This chain connects TRBV6-6 to TRBJ1-1; the D gene is possibly TRBD1 (6 bases). The CDR3 is made up of 13 amino acids. Germline values: CDR1 MNHNY, CDR2 SVGAGI (reference sequence). Trimming stripped 8 bases from V and 1 base from J, with 11 bases between. The CDR3 DNA reads TGTGCCAGCCGGACAGTACCGAACACTGAAGCTTTCTTT. Translating gives CASRTVPNTEAFF.

J is TRBJ2-3 and V is TRBV11-3, with 8 bases identical to TRBD2. The CDR3 loop spans 13 amino acids. The V segment lost 5 bases and the J segment 6 bases; nucleotides outside the gene matches: 4. CDR1 is SGHNT and CDR2 is YENEEA in the germline V gene. The CDR3 nucleotides are TGTGCCAGCAGCGTTTCGGGGGGGGATACGCAGTATTTT. Translation gives CASSVSGGDTQYF.

Comment on this clone: The junction departs from the called germline gene at one end, perhaps through a read error. The chain joins TRBV7-9 to TRBJ2-7, with a tentative D call TRBD1 (6 bases). The CDR3 covers 16 residues. Germline lookup yields CDR1 SEHNR and CDR2 FQNEAQ (reference sequence). The CDR3 protein is CSSSLGDRRSSYEQYF. CDR3 DNA sequence: TGTTCCAGCAGCTTGGGAGACAGGCGGAGCTCCTACGAGCAGTACTTC.

This chain connects TRBV27 to TRBJ1-1, with 7 bases aligning to TRBD1. The V segment lost 4 bases and the J segment 1 base; nucleotides outside the gene matches: 6. CDR3 length: 15 residues. Per the germline V gene, CDR1 is MNHEY and CDR2 is SMNVEV (reference sequence). CDR3 in DNA: TGTGCCAGCAGTTGGGAAGGACAGGAGAACACTGAAGCTTTCTTT. Translating gives CASSWEGQENTEAFF.

The chain joins TRBV9 to TRBJ2-5, with D perhaps TRBD1 (5 bases). The CDR3 has 14 residues. CDR1 and CDR2 (germline): SGDLS, YYNGEE. Trimming took off 3 bases at V and 0 bases at J, with 9 bases between the two ends. Written as DNA, the CDR3 is TGTGCCAGCAGCGGGCGACAGTACCAAGAGACCCAGTACTTC. This translates into CASSGRQYQETQYF.